The 24 T cell receptor beta chains presented below share a single source sample, sequenced in a study of cytomegalovirus exposure and HLA in healthy donors. The PCR was carried out with 60 Vbeta primers and 13 Jbeta primers. Repertoires were generated with immunoSEQ multiplex PCR, while TCRdb's copy carries only in-frame clones and drops some. The sample contains approximately 150,000 clones, about 64% of which appear only once. Sequences were obtained from PBMCs. These receptor sequences come from a man aged 45-65 years in good health and CMV-seronegative.

The chain links TRBV13 to TRBJ1-3; 9 nucleotides line up with TRBD1. V was clipped by 6 bases and J by 1 base; unmatched bases: 7. This CDR3 contains 16 residues. Germline CDR1 and CDR2: PRHDT and FYEKMQ (reference sequence). CDR3 sequence reads: CASSLDRGLSGNTIYF. CDR3 bases: TGTGCCAGCAGTCTAGACAGGGGGTTGTCTGGAAACACCATATATTTT.

CDR3 nucleotide sequence: TGCAGCGCCAAGGAGCAAGAGACCCAGTACTTC. Protein sequence: CSAKEQETQYF. The chain joins TRBV29-1 to TRBJ2-5; D not resolved. The CDR3 extends over 11 amino acids. Looked up from germline, CDR1 is SQVTM and CDR2 is ANQGSEA. V lost 7 bases and J lost 2, with 8 bases in between.

This rearrangement joins TRBV6-1 to TRBJ1-2, with no clear D. This CDR3 region has 11 residues. Per germline, CDR1 MNHNS and CDR2 SASEGT. The germline V and J ends were trimmed by 10 bases and 8 bases, with 14 bases remaining between them. The CDR3 region is CATSTGGGYTF. The CDR3 region has the DNA TGTGCCACCTCAACCGGCGGCGGCTACACCTTC.

The chain carries TRBV11-2 and TRBJ1-2; 7 nucleotides align to TRBD1. This CDR3 spans 14 amino acids. J gave up 6 bases and V 3 bases, and 7 bases lay outside the gene matches. From germline, CDR1 is SGHAT and CDR2 FQNNGV. CDR3 loop: CASSFKGGGDGYTF. Here the CDR3 DNA reads TGTGCCAGCAGCTTTAAAGGGGGCGGGGATGGCTACACCTTC.

The gene calls are TRBV5-1 and TRBJ1-6; D ambiguous. This CDR3 comprises 13 residues. Looked up from germline, CDR1 is SGHRS and CDR2 is YFSETQ. V lost 0 bases to trimming and J lost 8 bases, with 6 bases between them. CDR3 DNA: TGCGCCAGCAGCTTGGCCGGTTATTCACCCCTCCACTTT. This sequence encodes CASSLAGYSPLHF.

The V and J genes are TRBV5-4 and TRBJ1-1; D uncertain. The CDR3 runs to 14 residues. Trimming took off 0 bases at V and 3 bases at J, with 9 bases between the two ends. Looked up from germline, CDR1 is SGHNT and CDR2 is YYREEE (reference sequence). The CDR3, as DNA: TGTGCCAGCAGCTTGGGCAGATCCTACACTGAAGCTTTCTTT. Its protein product is CASSLGRSYTEAFF.

This chain joins TRBV4-2 and TRBJ2-5, with 9 bases aligning to TRBD2. Germline CDR1 reads LGHNA; CDR2 reads YNFKEQ. The V segment lost 2 bases and the J segment 5 bases; nucleotides outside the gene matches: 3. The CDR3 runs 14 residues. This CDR3 is CASSQFSGGETQYF. The CDR3 DNA is TGTGCCAGCAGCCAATTCAGCGGGGGGGAGACCCAGTACTTC.

This clone appeared a single time. The rearrangement joins TRBV10-1 to TRBJ2-1; weak D call: TRBD1 (5 bases). The V and J ends lost 0 bases and 3 bases respectively, with 15 bases between them. Looked up from germline, CDR1 is WNHNN and CDR2 is SYGVQD (reference sequence). CDR3 length: 17 amino acids. The CDR3 DNA follows: TGCGCCAGCAGTGAGTCGAATTTGCCAGGGTTCTACAATGAGCAGTTCTTC. Its protein is CASSESNLPGFYNEQFF.

This sequence joins TRBV6-1 and TRBJ2-7; 11 positions agree with TRBD2. The V segment lost 6 bases and the J segment 0 bases; nucleotides outside the gene matches: 4. CDR1 is MNHNS and CDR2 is SASEGT in the germline V gene. This CDR3 is 15 amino acids long. CDR3 residues: CASRIAGGNSYEQYF. In DNA, the CDR3 is TGTGCCAGCAGGATAGCGGGGGGGAACTCCTACGAGCAGTACTTC.

The chain combines TRBV6-5 with TRBJ2-7; D might be TRBD1 (5 bases). V lost 6 bases and J lost 5, with 17 bases in between. Germline assignment: CDR1 MNHEY and CDR2 SVGAGI. The CDR3 contains 14 residues. CDR3 DNA: TGTGCCAGCAGGAGAGATCAGGCCAGGGACGAGCAGTACTTC. The encoded protein is CASRRDQARDEQYF.

The chain links TRBV5-1 to TRBJ2-7; TRBD1 aligns across 10 bases. Germline CDR1 and CDR2: SGHRS and YFSETQ. The CDR3 length is 16 residues. V was pared by 4 bases and J by 5 bases, with 12 bases of the junction left unmatched. CDR3 bases: TGCGCCAGCAGCCGAGCTCCGGGACAGGGGCTCAACGAGCAGTACTTC. Encoded protein: CASSRAPGQGLNEQYF.

The chain links TRBV4-3 to TRBJ1-4; D is uncertain. Trimming removed 0 bases at V and 11 bases at J, with 10 bases between. The CDR3 sequence is 13 residues long. Germline CDR1 is LGHNA and CDR2 is YSLEER. CDR3 in amino acids: CASSQDVRGKLFF. In DNA, the CDR3 is TGCGCCAGCAGCCAAGATGTAAGAGGGAAACTGTTTTTT.

The rearrangement uses TRBV5-1 and TRBJ2-1; D is possibly TRBD2 (6 bases). V was shortened by 1 base and J by 0 bases, with 11 bases between the two germline ends. Germline-derived CDR1 and CDR2 are SGHRS and YFSETQ. This CDR3 is 16 amino acids long. The DNA of the CDR3 is TGCGCCAGCAGCTTGTATATGCGGGGCTCCTACAATGAGCAGTTCTTC. This translates into CASSLYMRGSYNEQFF.

About this clone: An end of the junction does not agree with germline; a read error may underlie this. J is TRBJ1-2 and V is TRBV28, with D perhaps matching TRBD1 (6 bases). CDR3 size: 11 residues. The V gene's germline CDR1 is MDHEN and CDR2 SYDVKM. Here the CDR3 reads CASSSLTGYSF. DNA of the CDR3: TGTGCCAGCAGTTCCTTGACAGGTTATTCATTC.

The chain uses TRBV7-2 and TRBJ2-4; TRBD1 matches at 8 bases. Germline values: CDR1 SGHTA, CDR2 FQGNSA. J was trimmed by 13 bases and V by 1 base; bases with no gene match: 3. This CDR3 is 12 amino acids long. The CDR3 sequence: CASSLGQGLQYF. For the CDR3, the DNA is TGTGCCAGCAGCTTAGGACAGGGGCTGCAGTACTTC. The variable domain in full, with the rest retrieved from reference TRBV7-2 and TRBJ2-4, is GAGVSQSPSNKVTEKGKDVELRCDPISGHTALYWYRQSLGQGLEFLIYFQGNSAPDKSGLPSDRFSAERTGGSVSTLTIQRTQQEDSAVYLCASSLGQGLQYFGAGTRLSVL.

The genes are TRBV6-5 and TRBJ2-5; D possibly corresponds to TRBD2 (6 bases). The V end lost 0 bases, the J end lost 5 bases, and 10 bases lay between the germline ends. Germline values: CDR1 MNHEY, CDR2 SVGAGI. The CDR3 consists of 14 residues. This chain's CDR3 is CASSYSEGSETQYF. In DNA form, the CDR3 reads TGTGCCAGCAGTTACTCGGAGGGCTCGGAGACCCAGTACTTC.

This chain links TRBV29-1 with TRBJ1-5; D uncertain. Trimming removed 5 bases at V and 1 base at J, with 6 bases between. Germline V gives CDR1 SQVTM, CDR2 ANQGSEA. CDR3 length: 12 amino acids. The CDR3 DNA sequence: TGCAGCGTTTCACAGAGCAATCAGCCCCAGCATTTT. Residues: CSVSQSNQPQHF. The complete variable domain, with remaining parts taken from reference TRBV29-1 and TRBJ1-5, reads SAVISQKPSRDICQRGTSLTIQCQVDSQVTMMFWYRQQPGQSLTLIATANQGSEATYESGFVIDKFPISRPNLTFSTLTVSNMSPEDSSIYLCSVSQSNQPQHFGDGTRLSIL.

V is TRBV5-4 and J is TRBJ2-2; 9 bases map to TRBD1. With 3 bases clipped from V and 1 base from J, the junction kept 10 bases outside the gene matches. The length of the CDR3 is 18 residues. CDR1 SGHNT and CDR2 YYREEE come from the germline V gene (reference sequence). CDR3 DNA: TGTGCCAGCAGCTGGGAGATCCGGGACAGGGAGAACACCGGGGAGCTGTTTTTT. Encoded protein: CASSWEIRDRENTGELFF.

V usage is TRBV9 and J usage is TRBJ2-3; 7 nucleotides match TRBD1. Germline values: CDR1 SGDLS, CDR2 YYNGEE. CDR3 size: 14 residues. With 3 bases clipped from V and 2 bases from J, the junction kept 3 bases outside the gene matches. Here the CDR3 reads CASSATGTTDTQYF. The CDR3 coding sequence is TGTGCCAGCAGCGCGACAGGGACCACAGATACGCAGTATTTT.

This chain uses TRBV4-1 with TRBJ1-1; 7 bases are shared with TRBD1. The length of the CDR3 is 13 residues. Germline trimming cut 8 bases from V and 0 bases from J; bases unmatched to any gene: 3. Germline V gene sequence: CDR1 MGHRA, CDR2 YSYEKL. CDR3 protein: CASSRGLNTEAFF. In DNA, the CDR3 is TGCGCCAGCTCGAGGGGGCTGAACACTGAAGCTTTCTTT.

The rearrangement links TRBV7-2 to TRBJ1-2; 8 bases match TRBD1. CDR1 SGHTA and CDR2 FQGNSA come from the germline V gene. After removal of 5 bases from V and 0 bases from J, the junction contained 11 bases not matched to a gene. CDR3 length: 17 amino acids. The CDR3 loop is CASSAPDRVIPNYGYTF. In DNA form, the CDR3 reads TGTGCCAGCAGCGCACCGGACAGGGTTATACCTAACTATGGCTACACCTTC.

CDR3 amino acids: CASSQSQAEELFF. The CDR3 DNA sequence: TGTGCCAGCAGCCAATCTCAGGCCGAGGAGCTGTTTTTT. The chain links TRBV16 to TRBJ2-2; D ambiguous. The CDR3 sequence is 13 residues long. V lost 0 bases, J lost 10 bases, and 9 bases lay in between. Germline CDR1 KGHSY, CDR2 FQNENV. Full variable domain (remainder filled in from reference TRBV16 and TRBJ2-2): GEEVAQTPKHLVRGEGQKAKLYCAPIKGHSYVFWYQQVLKNEFKFLISFQNENVFDETGMPKERFSAKCLPNSPCSLEIQATKLEDSAVYFCASSQSQAEELFFGEGSRLTVL.

J is TRBJ1-3 and V is TRBV6-5; D uncertain. V lost 7 bases to trimming and J lost 5 bases, with 6 bases between them. The CDR3 length is 11 residues. Germline-derived CDR1 and CDR2 are MNHEY and SVGAGI. This CDR3 is CASTYRNTIYF. CDR3 bases: TGTGCCAGCACCTATAGAAACACCATATATTTT.

This clone was seen a single time. This sequence joins TRBV7-2 and TRBJ1-5; D is unresolved. V lost 5 bases and J 1 base, leaving 15 bases between the germline ends. This CDR3 has 16 amino acids. Germline V gene sequence: CDR1 SGHTA, CDR2 FQGNSA. The chain's CDR3 is CASSPHTGGSNQPQHF. The CDR3 DNA is TGTGCCAGCAGCCCCCACACGGGTGGGAGCAATCAGCCCCAGCATTTT.